This TCR beta chain was observed in a study of blood T cells in healthy people across ages. Study observations and caveats: Relative to aged donors, long-lived donors carried more naive CD4+ cells and displayed higher diversity.

The individuals who served as donors were healthy Caucasians living in Russia, aged roughly 6 to 95. Every sample gave at least 6 micrograms of total RNA when it was extracted. In regard to this clonotype: What it binds is not known.

Primed by a sample-barcoded 5' primer and a J-beta primer mix, a second PCR proceeded for roughly 7 to 11 cycles. Using its own MiXCR run on the 5' RACE reads, TCRdb lists one record per CDR3 protein. The table shows hundreds of thousands of distinct CDR3 sequences, with around three fifths occurring only once. Sequenced: blood. The origin of this receptor is a man aged 40-50 years in good health.

CDR3 amino acids: CSARPTGGNSYNEQFF. CDR3 coding DNA: TGCAGTGCTAGACCGACAGGGGGCAACTCCTACAATGAGCAGTTCTTC. The gene calls are TRBV20-1 and TRBJ2-1; 10 bases are a match to TRBD1. Germline lookup yields CDR1 DFQATT and CDR2 SNEGSKA (reference sequence). The CDR3 is 16 residues long. The V gene end was trimmed by 2 bases and the J gene end by 0 bases; junction bases not matched to a gene: 4.